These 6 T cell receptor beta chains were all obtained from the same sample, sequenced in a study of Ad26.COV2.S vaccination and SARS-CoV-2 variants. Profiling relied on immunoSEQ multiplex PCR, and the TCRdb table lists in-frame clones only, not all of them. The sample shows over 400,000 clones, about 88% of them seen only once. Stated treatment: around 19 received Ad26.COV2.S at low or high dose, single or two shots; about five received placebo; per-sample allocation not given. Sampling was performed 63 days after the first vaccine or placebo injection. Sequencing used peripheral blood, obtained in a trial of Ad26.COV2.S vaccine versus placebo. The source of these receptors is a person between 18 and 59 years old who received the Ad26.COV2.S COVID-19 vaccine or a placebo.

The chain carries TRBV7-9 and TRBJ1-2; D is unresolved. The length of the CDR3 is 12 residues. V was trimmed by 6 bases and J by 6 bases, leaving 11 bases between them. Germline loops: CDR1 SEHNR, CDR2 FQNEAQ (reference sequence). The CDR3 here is CASRRYPDGYTF. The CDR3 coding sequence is TGTGCCAGCAGGCGTTACCCGGATGGCTACACCTTC.

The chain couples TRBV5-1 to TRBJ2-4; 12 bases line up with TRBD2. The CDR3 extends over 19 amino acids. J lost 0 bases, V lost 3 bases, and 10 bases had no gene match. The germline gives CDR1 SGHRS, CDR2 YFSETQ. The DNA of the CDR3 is TGCGCCAGCAGCTCCATAACTAGCGGGGGGCGTCTAGCCAAAAACATTCAGTACTTC. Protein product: CASSSITSGGRLAKNIQYF.

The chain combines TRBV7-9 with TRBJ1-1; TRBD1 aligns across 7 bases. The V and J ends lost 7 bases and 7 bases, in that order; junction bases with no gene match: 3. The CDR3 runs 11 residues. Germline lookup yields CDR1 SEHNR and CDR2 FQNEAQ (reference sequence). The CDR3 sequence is CASTRGDEAFF. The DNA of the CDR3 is TGTGCCAGCACCAGGGGGGATGAAGCTTTCTTT.

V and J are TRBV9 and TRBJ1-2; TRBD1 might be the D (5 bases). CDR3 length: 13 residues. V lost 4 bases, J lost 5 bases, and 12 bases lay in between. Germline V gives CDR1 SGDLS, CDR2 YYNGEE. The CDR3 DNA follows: TGTGCCAGCAGCACCCGGGACGGATATGGCTACACCTTC. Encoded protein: CASSTRDGYGYTF.

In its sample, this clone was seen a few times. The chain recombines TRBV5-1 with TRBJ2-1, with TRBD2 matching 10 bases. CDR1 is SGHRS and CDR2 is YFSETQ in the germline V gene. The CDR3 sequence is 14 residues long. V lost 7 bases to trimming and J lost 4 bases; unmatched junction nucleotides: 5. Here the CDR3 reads CASALTSGYNEQFF. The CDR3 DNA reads TGCGCCAGCGCCTTGACTAGCGGGTACAATGAGCAGTTCTTC.

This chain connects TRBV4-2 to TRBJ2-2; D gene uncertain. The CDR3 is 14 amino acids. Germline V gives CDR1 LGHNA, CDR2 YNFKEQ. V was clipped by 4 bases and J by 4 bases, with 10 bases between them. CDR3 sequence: CASSRELATGELFF. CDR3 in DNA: TGTGCCAGCAGCCGCGAACTGGCCACCGGGGAGCTGTTTTTT.